This record covers a single T cell receptor beta chain. Its antigen remains undetermined. No much larger clone is present one base from it, and per-base qualities are unavailable. CDR3 length: 16 amino acids, cysteine to phenylalanine. This entry keeps only the CDR3 DNA: 48 bases, framed from base 1. V is cut back by 4 bases and J by 5 bases, with 12 bases in the junction unmatched. From the germline V gene, CDR1 is MDHEN and CDR2 is SYDVKM. The sample is drawn from a study of T cell changes during pregnancy in multiple sclerosis (dated by TCRdb to between 2019 and 2020). In terms of the full investigation: Changes in the T cell repertoire over the course of pregnancy were examined in this study in women with multiple sclerosis.

Preparation of the library involved the immunoSEQ multiplex PCR assay. This immuneACCESS table, as held by TCRdb, lists in-frame sequences with V and J called but not all clones. Of the missing ones, under half trace to an unresolved V gene in checked studies; the others have no known cause. The sample table lists more than 35,000 clones, roughly nine tenths of them with a count of one. 0.35% to 0.5% of the sample is taken by the ten largest. The rearrangement combines TRBV28 with TRBJ2-7, with 9 bases matching TRBD1. The TCR sequence derives from a female donor with multiple sclerosis, enrolled in a pregnancy study. This sample comprised CD4+ T cells from peripheral blood mononuclear cells, obtained in the second trimester of pregnancy. The encoded CDR3 is CASSSTTGGGVHEQYF. The nucleotide sequence is TGTGCCAGCAGTTCTACTACAGGGGGCGGGGTACACGAGCAGTACTTC.